The following is a T cell receptor beta chain sequence with its context. TCRdb independently ran MiXCR on the RT-PCR reads; one entry per CDR3 protein. The table records hundreds of thousands of distinct CDR3 sequences, 13% to 15% of them present only once. The CDR3 runs 10 residues. Per the germline V gene, CDR1 is DFQATT and CDR2 is SNEGSKA (reference sequence). The sequence was collected from a female donor in good health, serving as a healthy control. Sample: memory CD4+ T cells from blood. The chain has TRBV20-1 and TRBJ1-2; possible D gene TRBD1, 5 bases. In DNA form, the CDR3 reads TGCGGAGGGACTCGTAATGGCTACACCTTC. This encodes CGGTRNGYTF.